This is a list of T cell receptor beta chains from one sample in a study of blood T cell repertoires in COVID-19. Here immunoSEQ multiplex PCR was the method, and the copy in TCRdb shows in-frame clones only, minus some. Of approximately 100,000 clones in the sample, about 91% were seen once. Sequencing was performed on peripheral blood. Every receptor here comes from a human donor in a cohort sampled during active COVID-19. The CDR3 runs from the conserved cysteine through the conserved F or W. A D gene is named only where the DNA matches it firmly. Clone sizes are given selectively: once, few, many, or a class where the clone is expanded.

NA	NA	TRBV3-1/TRBV3-2	TRBJ2-7	TGTGCCAGCAGCCAAATGAGCGAGCAGTACTTC	CASSQMSEQYF
NA	TRBD1	TRBV11-3	TRBJ2-2	TGTGCCAGCAGTCGAAAAACAGGGGGCGCAGAGCTGTTTTTT	CASSRKTGGAELFF
NA	NA	TRBV4-1	TRBJ1-5	TGCGCCAGCAGCCAAGATCCTTTTGATTGGAGTAATCAGCCCCAGCATTTT	CASSQDPFDWSNQPQHF
NA	TRBD2	TRBV18	TRBJ2-7	TGTGCCAGCTCACCACTACGTGCGGGGGGCCGCTACGAGCAGTACTTC	CASSPLRAGGRYEQYF
NA	NA	TRBV10-3	TRBJ1-3	TGTGCCATCAGTGACCGTAATGTCGGAAACACCATATATTTT	CAISDRNVGNTIYF
NA	TRBD1	TRBV27	TRBJ2-7	TGTGCCAGCAGTTTTGGGACAGGAGCCTACGAGCAGTACTTC	CASSFGTGAYEQYF
NA	TRBD1	TRBV9	TRBJ1-5	TGTGCCAGCAGCGAATCAGGGGGCCGGCAGCCCCAGCATTTT	CASSESGGRQPQHF
NA	NA	TRBV5-1	TRBJ1-1	TGCGCCAGCAGCCATGTTGGGGGGATGAACACTGAAGCTTTCTTT	CASSHVGGMNTEAFF
NA	TRBD1	TRBV6-5	TRBJ2-7	TGTGCCAGCAGTCCAGGACAGGGGAGGAACTACGAGCAGTACTTC	CASSPGQGRNYEQYF
NA	NA	TRBV19	TRBJ1-1	TGTGCCAGTAGCCCCTACCACCTAGACGGAATGAACACTGAAGCTTTCTTT	CASSPYHLDGMNTEAFF
NA	NA	TRBV13	TRBJ1-4	TGTGCCAGCAGCTTAGGGTCGGGTGAAAAACTGTTTTTT	CASSLGSGEKLFF
NA	NA	TRBV7-8	TRBJ1-4	TGTGCCAGCAGCCTACCCGCGGCAACTAATGAAAAACTGTTTTTT	CASSLPAATNEKLFF
NA	NA	TRBV7-9	TRBJ2-1	TGTGCCAGCAGCTTGGACAGTGGGTACAATGAGCAGTTCTTC	CASSLDSGYNEQFF
NA	NA	TRBV6-6	TRBJ2-1	TGTGCCAGCAGTTACAGGTCGGCTAGGATTCTTCGGGGGCAGTTCTTC	CASSYRSARILRGQFF
NA	TRBD2	TRBV18	TRBJ2-7	TGTGCCAGCTCACCAAGCGGGAGCTCCTACGAGCAGTACTTC	CASSPSGSSYEQYF
NA	NA	TRBV7-2	TRBJ2-7	TGTGCCAGCAGCTTAGCGGGGGCAGTTGTCTACGAGCAGTACTTC	CASSLAGAVVYEQYF
NA	NA	TRBV13	TRBJ2-1	TGTGCCAGCAGCCCAAGAAGGGGCGCGGGGGCGAACAATGAGCAGTTCTTC	CASSPRRGAGANNEQFF
NA	NA	TRBV18	TRBJ1-3	TGTGCCAGCTCACCGAGGTTGGAACTGGCTGGAAACACCATATATTTT	CASSPRLELAGNTIYF
NA	NA	TRBV24-1	TRBJ1-2	TGTGCCACCAGTGTCGGAGGATATGGCTACACCTTC	CATSVGGYGYTF
NA	TRBD1	TRBV4-3	TRBJ1-1	TGCGCCAGCAGCCAAGCAAGGGGACAGGGAATGGAAGCTTTCTTT	CASSQARGQGMEAFF
NA	NA	TRBV5-8	TRBJ1-2	TGTGCCAGCAGCCCCTCGACGGGCGACAGTGGTGGCTACACCTTC	CASSPSTGDSGGYTF
NA	TRBD2	TRBV19	TRBJ2-7	TGTGCCAGTAGTATCACTAGCGGCAGAGCCTACGAGCAGTACTTC	CASSITSGRAYEQYF
NA	TRBD2	TRBV7-8	TRBJ2-1	TGTGCCAGCAGCTTCGCCAGGACTAGCGGGGGCGCAGCCGGCTCCTACAATGAGCAGTTCTTC	CASSFARTSGGAAGSYNEQFF
NA	NA	TRBV7-8	TRBJ2-7	TGTGCCAGCAGCTTAAATATGGTGGGAGCCGGAGAGCAGTACTTC	CASSLNMVGAGEQYF
NA	NA	TRBV5-6	TRBJ2-5	TGTGCCAGCAGCCCGGCGGGAGAGACCCAGTACTTC	CASSPAGETQYF
NA	NA	TRBV9	TRBJ1-2	TGTGCCAGCAGCGGAGGACCCGGAGGTGAGGGCTATGGCTACACCTTC	CASSGGPGGEGYGYTF
NA	TRBD1	TRBV5-1	TRBJ2-5	TGCGCCAGCAGCGTTACCAGGACAGGGGTCGGAGAGACCCAGTACTTC	CASSVTRTGVGETQYF
NA	TRBD1	TRBV29-1	TRBJ2-1	TGCAGCGTTGAAGATCCTACAGGGGGCGCTTGGAATGAGCAGTTCTTC	CSVEDPTGGAWNEQFF
NA	NA	TRBV4-3	TRBJ2-7	TGCGCCAGCAGCCCGGGAATCCTGGCACTCTACGAGCAGTACTTC	CASSPGILALYEQYF
NA	NA	TRBV6-6	TRBJ1-5	TGTGCCAGCAGTTACTCGGGAGAGGCTCAGCCCCAGCATTTT	CASSYSGEAQPQHF
NA	NA	TRBV7-8	TRBJ1-2	TGTGCCAGCAGCTTTTCCGGGGAGGGGGGCTACACCTTC	CASSFSGEGGYTF
NA	NA	TRBV11-2	TRBJ2-1	TGTGCCAGCAGCGTAACCATCCCAGGGTCCTACAATGAGCAGTTCTTC	CASSVTIPGSYNEQFF
NA	TRBD2	TRBV7-6	TRBJ2-2	TGTGCCAGCAGATCGGGAGGATGGACCGGGGAGCTGTTTTTT	CASRSGGWTGELFF
NA	NA	TRBV27	TRBJ1-4	TGTGCCAGCAGTCCCCAGACCGCACGGGAACTGTTTTTT	CASSPQTARELFF
NA	NA	TRBV7-2	TRBJ1-1	TGTGCCAGCGGACCCAGGGTCGTGAACACTGAAGCTTTCTTT	CASGPRVVNTEAFF
NA	TRBD2	TRBV6-2/TRBV6-3	TRBJ2-1	TGTGCCAGCAGTTACTCCCCCCCTAGCGGGGTCTACAATGAGCAGTTCTTC	CASSYSPPSGVYNEQFF
NA	NA	TRBV5-8	TRBJ1-2	TGTGCCAGCAGCTTCTCGGCGGGGAACGCCTATGGCTACACCTTC	CASSFSAGNAYGYTF
NA	TRBD1	TRBV7-9	TRBJ1-2	TGTGCCAGCACTTCCCTGACAGGGGTCGACTATGGCTACACCTTC	CASTSLTGVDYGYTF
once	NA	TRBV19	TRBJ1-5	TGTGCCAGTACCAACGGGGGGGGGTTCCAGCCCCAGCATTTT	CASTNGGGFQPQHF
NA	NA	TRBV6-1	TRBJ1-4	TGTGCCAGCAGTGAATATGGAGGGACTGAAAAACTGTTTTTT	CASSEYGGTEKLFF
NA	TRBD1	TRBV4-1	TRBJ1-2	TGCGCCAGCAGCCATGAACGACAGGGGGCTAACTATGGCTACACCTTC	CASSHERQGANYGYTF
once	NA	TRBV19	TRBJ2-7	TGTGCCAGTAGTGACACAGGGTTAGGTCCCTACGAGCAGTACTTC	CASSDTGLGPYEQYF
NA	TRBD1	TRBV5-6	TRBJ1-6	TGTGCCAGCAGCTTCCGGGACAGAAATTCACCCCTCCACTTT	CASSFRDRNSPLHF
NA	NA	TRBV2	TRBJ1-4	TGTGCCGGTAGAAGGGGAAATAATGAAAAACTGTTTTTT	CAGRRGNNEKLFF
NA	NA	TRBV6-2/TRBV6-3	TRBJ1-4	TGTGCCAGCAGTTACCCCCTCCGGACAGCCTCGGTTGAAAAACTGTTTTTT	CASSYPLRTASVEKLFF
NA	NA	TRBV7-9	TRBJ1-2	TGTGCCAGCAGCCTAGATGGTAGTGGCTACACCTTC	CASSLDGSGYTF
NA	NA	TRBV19	TRBJ1-5	TGTGCCAGTAGTATAGCGGGTCAGCCCCAGCATTTT	CASSIAGQPQHF
NA	NA	TRBV13	TRBJ2-7	TGTGCCAGCAGCGTCGGACCGGGGGGCGGTTACGAGCAGTACTTC	CASSVGPGGGYEQYF
NA	NA	TRBV2	TRBJ2-1	TGTGCCAGCATTAGGTCAGGGAATGAGCAGTTCTTC	CASIRSGNEQFF
NA	NA	TRBV4-3	TRBJ1-2	TGCGCCAGCAGCCAAGATCAAGGCGACCTAGGCTATGGCTACACCTTC	CASSQDQGDLGYGYTF
NA	NA	TRBV15	TRBJ1-5	TGTGCCACCAGCACAGGATTAAGCAATCAGCCCCAGCATTTT	CATSTGLSNQPQHF
NA	NA	TRBV14	TRBJ1-2	TGTGCCAGCAGCCATTACCAGGGTGACTATGGCTACACCTTC	CASSHYQGDYGYTF
NA	NA	TRBV15	TRBJ1-6	TGTGCCACCAGCAGAGATTTCATCCTCTCAGAGGGCGAAACTAATTCACCCCTCCACTTT	CATSRDFILSEGETNSPLHF
NA	NA	TRBV4-2	TRBJ1-4	TGTGCCAGCAGTCTGGCCCAGAGGAATGAAAAACTGTTTTTT	CASSLAQRNEKLFF
once	TRBD1	TRBV4-3	TRBJ1-1	TGCGCCAGCAGCCAACTGACCGCCAGGGGGGAGAGGGACACTGAAGCTTTCTTT	CASSQLTARGERDTEAFF